This T cell receptor (beta chain) was observed in a study of tissue T cells after allogeneic stem cell transplantation. Study-level points and caveats: Alloreactivity or antigen specificity of tissue TCRs was not determined; some clones might be host cells. Anatomically similar tissues had similar TCR repertoires within each patient.

Here immunoSEQ multiplex PCR was the method, and the copy in TCRdb shows in-frame clones only, minus some. The sample shows around 3,600 clones, around two thirds of them seen only once. The V end lost 0 bases, the J end lost 5 bases, and 11 bases lay between the germline ends. CDR3 length equals 16 residues. Germline V gene sequence: CDR1 LNHDA, CDR2 SQIVND (reference sequence). Comments on this clone: Its cognate antigen is unknown.

Steroid-refractory graft-versus-host disease after allogeneic hematopoietic cell transplant qualified adults for prospective research-autopsy enrollment. Autopsy tissues spanned esophagus to rectum, liver, skin, and lymphoid organs including spleen. The sample in question was left colon tissue, obtained at autopsy. This clonotype was obtained from a male patient over 55 with steroid-refractory graft-versus-host disease after an allogeneic stem cell transplant. Some of the T cells may derive from the graft donor. This chain connects TRBV19 to TRBJ1-6; D might be TRBD1 (5 bases). The CDR3 protein is CASSIDLTGNNSPLHF. The CDR3 DNA sequence: TGTGCCAGTAGTATAGATCTTACAGGAAATAATTCACCCCTCCACTTT. Full variable domain (rest looked up from reference TRBV19 and TRBJ1-6): DGGITQSPKYLFRKEGQNVTLSCEQNLNHDAMYWYRQDPGQGLRLIYYSQIVNDFQKGDIAEGYSVSREKKESFPLTVTSAQKNPTAFYLCASSIDLTGNNSPLHFGNGTRLTVT.